The 25 T cell receptor beta chains given below trace back to one sample, sequenced in a study of T-cell reconstitution after alpha-beta-depleted transplantation in children. Researchers prepared the TCRbeta library using unique molecular identifiers, the study reports. MiXCR, applied by TCRdb to the PCR reads, yields one record per CDR3 protein. The sample contains about 410,000 distinct CDR3 sequences, approximately 20% of which appear only once. Specimen: PBMCs from the stem cell graft donor, collected from the stem cell graft. The receptor source for this set is a human donor who donated a stem cell graft to a child with acute myeloid leukemia.

This clonotype showed up just a few times. The V call is TRBV12-3 or TRBV12-4, the J call TRBJ2-1; D gene ambiguous. The V and J ends lost 3 bases and 3 bases respectively, with 6 bases between them. The CDR3 has 13 amino acids. CDR3 in amino acids: CASSFGRYNEQFF. For the CDR3, the DNA is TGTGCCAGCAGTTTTGGACGCTACAATGAGCAGTTCTTC.

The chain has TRBV4-3 and TRBJ2-4; D may be TRBD2 (5 bases). V dropped 1 base and J dropped 8 bases, with 15 bases sitting between them. This CDR3 has 15 amino acids. CDR1 and CDR2 (germline): LGHNA, YSLEER. The CDR3 coding sequence is TGCGCCAGCAGCCAAGGGAAGCCCCGAGGGTACATTCAGTACTTC. Translated: CASSQGKPRGYIQYF.

At least ten counts were recorded for this clonotype. V gene TRBV20-1 combines with J gene TRBJ1-2, with TRBD1 matching 9 bases. This CDR3 region has 11 residues. V was clipped by 5 bases and J by 8 bases; unmatched bases: 3. The germline V gene encodes CDR1 DFQATT and CDR2 SNEGSKA (reference sequence). CDR3 protein: CSASGTGGYTF. CDR3 DNA: TGCAGTGCTTCCGGGACAGGGGGCTACACCTTC.

This clonotype was observed many times. This chain links TRBV12-3 or TRBV12-4 with TRBJ2-1; D remains unclear. The CDR3 is 14 residues long. Trimming left V 3 bases short and J 0 bases short, with 6 bases between. CDR3 in amino acids: CASSFSPSYNEQFF. CDR3 nucleotide sequence: TGTGCCAGCAGTTTCTCCCCCTCCTACAATGAGCAGTTCTTC.

This clonotype was counted at least ten times. The rearrangement joins TRBV12-3 or TRBV12-4 to TRBJ2-3; D not resolved. V lost 7 bases and J 3 bases, leaving 11 bases between the germline ends. The CDR3 is 13 residues long. CDR3 nucleotide sequence: TGTGCCAGCATCTTCGGACCGACAGATACGCAGTATTTT. Translated, it gives CASIFGPTDTQYF.

CDR3: CSARPGQTSTNEKLFF. CDR3 DNA sequence: TGCAGTGCTAGGCCGGGACAGACGTCAACTAATGAAAAACTGTTTTTT. V and J are TRBV20-1 and TRBJ1-4; 7 bases agree with TRBD1. The germline gives CDR1 DFQATT, CDR2 SNEGSKA (reference sequence). The junction had 7 bases not matched to a gene; V was cut back by 3 bases and J by 0 bases. CDR3 length: 16 amino acids.

This clonotype was detected ten times or more. V usage is TRBV20-1 and J usage is TRBJ2-2; D is possibly TRBD1 or TRBD2 (5 bases each). V was cut by 0 bases and J by 6 bases, with 11 bases left in between. The CDR3 contains 14 residues. In germline, CDR1 is DFQATT, CDR2 SNEGSKA (reference sequence). The CDR3 region is CSARDLRGAGELFF. CDR3 DNA sequence: TGCAGTGCTAGAGATCTCCGAGGGGCCGGGGAGCTGTTTTTT.

This clonotype was picked up a small number of times. In nucleotides, the CDR3 is TGTGCCAGCAGTGAAGGGCTAGCGGGAACGTACGAGCAGTACTTC. This codes for CASSEGLAGTYEQYF. The chain combines TRBV6-1 with TRBJ2-7; 9 bases map to TRBD2. The V gene end was trimmed by 1 base and the J gene end by 4 bases; junction bases not matched to a gene: 5. The CDR3 consists of 15 residues. Looked up from germline, CDR1 is MNHNS and CDR2 is SASEGT.

V and J are TRBV20-1 and TRBJ2-1; possible D gene TRBD1, 5 bases. Germline CDR1 DFQATT, CDR2 SNEGSKA (reference sequence). The CDR3 length is 12 residues. The V and J ends lost 4 bases and 8 bases respectively, with 12 bases between them. CDR3 bases: TGCAGTGCTAACACCAGGGTGGATGAGCAGTTCTTC. It codes for CSANTRVDEQFF.

This clonotype was seen more than once but under ten times. The CDR3: CASSKTPEVQPQHF. Written as DNA, the CDR3 is TGTGCCAGCAGTAAGACCCCTGAGGTTCAGCCCCAGCATTTT. The gene calls are TRBV27 and TRBJ1-5; D not resolved. The CDR3 sequence is 14 residues long. Germline V gene lookup returns CDR1 MNHEY and CDR2 SMNVEV (reference sequence). Between the trimmed V and J ends, which lost 5 bases and 6 bases, there was a span of 14 bases.

There are a few counts of this clonotype. The V gene is TRBV29-1, the J gene TRBJ1-2; a weak D match, TRBD1 (6 bases). The V gene lost 3 bases and the J gene lost 2 bases, with 16 bases spanning the gap. The germline V gene encodes CDR1 SQVTM and CDR2 ANQGSEA. The length of the CDR3 is 15 residues. The CDR3 nucleotides read TGCAGCGTTGATAGGCAGGGGACCCTCAACTATGGCTACACCTTC. This translates into CSVDRQGTLNYGYTF.

The V gene is TRBV20-1, the J gene TRBJ1-2; TRBD1 agrees at 7 bases. The CDR3 has 14 amino acids. Per the germline V gene, CDR1 is DFQATT and CDR2 is SNEGSKA (reference sequence). The V segment lost 4 bases and the J segment 4 bases; nucleotides outside the gene matches: 9. CDR3 sequence (DNA): TGCAGTGCTAACGTAGGCCAGGGGGTCTATGGCTACACCTTC. Residues: CSANVGQGVYGYTF.

The chain carries TRBV7-9 and TRBJ2-7; 7 bases are shared with TRBD1. The CDR3 extends over 16 amino acids. The V segment lost 1 base and the J segment 4 bases; nucleotides outside the gene matches: 10. Germline V gene lookup returns CDR1 SEHNR and CDR2 FQNEAQ (reference sequence). CDR3 region: CASSLGTGDRRYEQYF. CDR3 nucleotides: TGTGCCAGCAGCTTAGGGACAGGTGATCGTAGGTACGAGCAGTACTTC.

This chain uses TRBV10-1 with TRBJ2-7; D uncertain. Per the germline V gene, CDR1 is WNHNN and CDR2 is SYGVQD (reference sequence). The CDR3 contains 11 residues. Deletions cut 0 bases from V and 6 bases from J, with 3 bases between. CDR3 residues: CASSESGEQYF. The CDR3 region has the DNA TGCGCCAGCAGTGAGTCAGGCGAGCAGTACTTC.

This clonotype was found many times. In nucleotides, the CDR3 is TGCAGTGCTAGAGATGTTTGGGGAGGCGACTCCTACGAGCAGTACTTC. Its protein is CSARDVWGGDSYEQYF. The chain employs TRBV20-1 and TRBJ2-7; weak D call: TRBD2 (6 bases). Germline lookup yields CDR1 DFQATT and CDR2 SNEGSKA (reference sequence). V was shortened by 0 bases and J by 0 bases, with 15 bases between the two germline ends. This CDR3 is built from 16 residues.

In its sample, this clonotype was seen a few times. This chain joins TRBV5-1 and TRBJ2-6; 7 nucleotides line up with TRBD1. CDR1 and CDR2 from the germline V gene are SGHRS and YFSETQ. The CDR3 is 18 residues long. Germline trimming cut 0 bases from V and 0 bases from J; bases unmatched to any gene: 6. CDR3 region: CASSLGGTALSGANVLTF. The CDR3 bases are TGCGCCAGCAGCTTGGGAGGGACAGCCCTCTCTGGGGCCAACGTCCTGACTTTC.

This clonotype was seen many times. This chain uses TRBV20-1 with TRBJ2-5; 7 nucleotides agree with TRBD2. Germline CDR1 and CDR2: DFQATT and SNEGSKA (reference sequence). The CDR3 consists of 13 residues. V trimming: 6 bases; J trimming: 5 bases; junction bases outside the gene matches: 9. The CDR3: CSAGTPGRETQYF. In DNA, the CDR3 is TGCAGTGCGGGGACTCCCGGGAGGGAGACCCAGTACTTC.

The chain couples TRBV4-3 to TRBJ2-7, with D unresolved. Germline values: CDR1 LGHNA, CDR2 YSLEER. V lost 1 base to trimming and J lost 2 bases, with 12 bases between them. This CDR3 spans 15 amino acids. The CDR3 is CASSQGRIQAYEQYF. CDR3 DNA: TGCGCCAGCAGCCAAGGCAGGATACAAGCCTACGAGCAGTACTTC.

This clonotype was recorded a few times. CDR3 protein: CSAMRDSYEQYF. The CDR3 region has the DNA TGCAGTGCTATGCGGGACTCCTACGAGCAGTACTTC. The chain joins TRBV20-1 to TRBJ2-7; tentatively, D is TRBD2 (6 bases). Per the germline V gene, CDR1 is DFQATT and CDR2 is SNEGSKA (reference sequence). Trimming shortened V by 4 bases and J by 0 bases, and 7 bases separated the two germline ends. The CDR3 extends over 12 amino acids.

This clonotype was picked up a small number of times. The gene calls are TRBV15 and TRBJ1-5; D gene unclear. Germline V gene sequence: CDR1 LNHNV, CDR2 YYDKDF (reference sequence). The CDR3 runs to 12 residues. Trimming took off 3 bases at V and 5 bases at J, with 5 bases between the two ends. This CDR3 is CATSRWDQPQHF. The CDR3 DNA is TGTGCCACCAGCAGGTGGGATCAGCCCCAGCATTTT.

The J gene is TRBJ2-3, the V gene TRBV4-1, with D perhaps matching TRBD2 (5 bases). The V end was cut by 0 bases, the J end by 4 bases, with 11 bases between. This CDR3 has 15 amino acids. From germline, CDR1 is MGHRA and CDR2 YSYEKL. The CDR3 bases are TGCGCCAGCAGCCAAGATGGGAGAAGGTCAGATACGCAGTATTTT. Translated, it gives CASSQDGRRSDTQYF.

The CDR3 bases are TGTGCCAGCAGACAAGATGAGGCCTACAATGAGCAGTTCTTC. Residues: CASRQDEAYNEQFF. V and J are TRBV12-3 or TRBV12-4 and TRBJ2-1; D gene unclear. Trimming pared 6 bases from V and 2 bases from J, leaving 11 bases between. CDR3 length: 14 amino acids.

V gene TRBV4-1 combines with J gene TRBJ1-4, with D possibly matching TRBD1 (5 bases). The CDR3 extends over 13 amino acids. Trimming pared 3 bases from V and 7 bases from J, leaving 9 bases between. Germline CDR1 and CDR2: MGHRA and YSYEKL. CDR3 DNA: TGCGCCAGCAGCCAGGCAGGGAGTGAAAAACTGTTTTTT. It yields the protein CASSQAGSEKLFF.

V gene TRBV20-1 combines with J gene TRBJ2-2, with TRBD2 as a possible D gene (5 bases). This CDR3 is built from 16 residues. V was clipped by 0 bases and J by 0 bases, with 11 bases between them. In germline, CDR1 is DFQATT, CDR2 SNEGSKA (reference sequence). The CDR3 sequence: CSARDASGPNTGELFF. The DNA of the CDR3 is TGCAGTGCTAGAGATGCGAGCGGCCCGAACACCGGGGAGCTGTTTTTT.

This clonotype was seen at least ten times. The gene calls are TRBV29-1 and TRBJ2-1; no firm D call. Looked up from germline, CDR1 is SQVTM and CDR2 is ANQGSEA. CDR3 length equals 12 residues. Trimming removed 4 bases from V and 3 bases from J, with 7 bases in between. CDR3 coding DNA: TGCAGCGTTGTACGAAACTACAATGAGCAGTTCTTC. Encoded protein: CSVVRNYNEQFF.